Given below is one T cell receptor beta chain in context. Its antigen is not known. From germline, CDR1 is MNHEY and CDR2 SMNVEV (reference sequence). This CDR3 spans 14 amino acids. Trimming took 10 bases from V and 4 from J, leaving 20 bases between them. The record originates from a study of OX40 agonist ivuxolimab in advanced cancers. Study at large: From about 23 to 85 years was the age range, with a mean of roughly 59 years, and roughly 83% were male.

Study-wide results and limits: Partly responding patients at 0.1-3.0 mg/kg showed some of the smallest clonal expansion.

Sequencing was performed with immunoSEQ multiplex PCR; in TCRdb, only in-frame clones are kept and a portion is missing. Of about 45,000 clones listed, approximately 84% are singletons. The sequenced sample was CD4+ or CD8+ T cells sorted from blood, obtained in a trial of the OX40 agonist ivuxolimab. The V call is TRBV27, the J call TRBJ2-7; D tentatively fits TRBD1 or TRBD2 (5 bases each). The sequence was collected from an adult with an advanced solid tumor such as melanoma, head and neck, liver or kidney cancer. The CDR3 DNA follows: TGTGCCACCAATGAGCGGACATTGCTGTACGAGCAGTACTTC. Its translation: CATNERTLLYEQYF.